This T cell receptor (beta chain) was identified during a study of OX40 agonist ivuxolimab in advanced cancers. Study overall: Every patient in dose escalation had hepatocellular carcinoma, melanoma, renal cell or head and neck cancer.

A note on this clone: Its antigen is undetermined.

Some clones are missing from TCRdb's copy, which holds only in-frame ones; the method was immunoSEQ multiplex PCR. The sample lists roughly 90,000 clones, 94% occurring once. Study-wide findings and caveats: Certain nonresponding patients likewise had low normalized T-cell clonal expansion. Both blood CD4+ and CD8+ T cells showed clonal growth by week 6 at 0.1 to 3.0 mg/kg.

Blood specimens came from baseline, cycle 4 day 1, and cycle 7 day 1. V was trimmed by 0 bases and J by 4 bases, leaving 15 bases between them. Germline V gene lookup returns CDR1 MNHEY and CDR2 SVGAGI. The CDR3 has 16 residues. The chain has TRBV6-5 and TRBJ1-1, with no clear D. The sequence came from an adult with an advanced solid tumor such as melanoma, head and neck, liver or kidney cancer. The sequencing here drew on CD4+ or CD8+ T cells sorted from blood, taken in a trial of the OX40 agonist ivuxolimab. Here the CDR3 DNA reads TGTGCCAGCAGTTACTCGGCCAGCTGGCGCGGCACTGAAGCTTTCTTT. Its protein product is CASSYSASWRGTEAFF.